This T cell receptor (beta chain) was documented in a study of cytomegalovirus exposure and HLA in healthy donors (dated by TCRdb to 2017 to 2019). A note on the overall study: According to an earlier analysis of several hundred of the donors, 200 million or so T cells yielded roughly 100 million unique TCR beta sequences and 276 Gb of sequence data. A later genetic analysis took genome-wide SNP genotypes for 398 of the 666 donors and used that subset as a discovery cohort. The study used immunosequencing to profile the T cell repertoires of approximately 650 subjects and linked those repertoires to cytomegalovirus serostatus. To study patterns of TCR occurrence, a later analysis re-analyzed previously published TCR beta repertoires from several hundred donors and added high-resolution HLA genotyping. The genetic ancestry cluster associated with self-reported Caucasian donors included roughly four fifths of the 398 genotyped donors. The study aimed to test whether cataloging public T cell receptors could reveal signatures of past pathogen exposure. Because of strong linkage in the cohort, 5 or 6 DR-DQ haplotypes were treated as single units for association and clustering. Typing coverage varied by locus: about 629-640 donors for A, B, C, DRB1 and DQB1; approximately 500 for DQA1; more than 600 for DPA1; approximately 450 for DPB1. Donor age, sex, ethnicity and CMV serostatus were collected together with the repertoire data. To decide whether each TCR beta V gene segment behaved as functional or pseudogenic, an earlier analysis of approximately 590 of the donors relied on high-throughput TCR beta sequencing. In addition to the first cohort of approximately 650 subjects, a separate validation cohort of approximately 130 different subjects was used. Every discovery cohort repertoire had been produced on one sequencing platform. Roughly 300 gigabases of sequencing data and around 87 million unique TCR sequences were included in an early release covering several hundred HLA-typed donors. Class I and class II HLA loci were covered by the typing at four-digit resolution. High-throughput TCR immunosequencing, statistical association of individual TCRs with disease status, and machine learning were combined to predict cytomegalovirus infection status. Among about 400 genotyped donors of the cohort, an average of about 220,000 unique TCR beta nucleotide sequences was sequenced per donor, of which about 18% were non-productive. The later analysis used no new phenotypic data to find candidate immune exposures, relying instead on TCR beta sequences and their occurrence across donors. Overall study results and their limits: In a later analysis, most CMV-associated TCR beta chains were found to appear HLA-restricted, with HLA associations seemingly driven largely by CMV exposure. Cytomegalovirus status was reported to be diagnosed by the classifier with high specificity and sensitivity in both the original and validation cohorts. According to the authors, the approach could potentially be generalized to other disease states and immunological phenotypes. In a later analysis, HLA-associated TCR beta chains were found to be more clonally expanded and to have lower generation probabilities than equally common non-associated chains. In this cohort, only TCR beta chains were sequenced, and detectable features were limited by the absence of alpha or paired-chain data. In vitro tests confirmed that three of the cytomegalovirus-associated TCR beta chains recognize cytomegalovirus antigens. In an earlier analysis of under 600 of the donors, most TCR beta V segments were observed in productive rearrangements about 87% or about 30% of the time, broadly matching IMGT annotations. Over 15 rarely observed V segments, including chromosome 9 orphons, were excluded from the earlier analysis of some 590 of the donors because counts were too low. Sequencing depth was assumed to be roughly uniform across donors in the presence/absence analyses, though that assumption may not hold. In a later analysis, several top co-occurrence clusters were reported to appear linked to parvovirus B19, influenza, CMV and Epstein-Barr virus. The study gave a list of roughly 150 TCR beta chains associated with cytomegalovirus. A group of highly shared sequence variants was considered likely to be a technical artifact of the sequencing pipeline. Because HLA typing was missing for some donors at each locus, association tests included only the typed subset. In a later analysis, around 15,000 TCR beta sequences were associated with specific HLA alleles at a false discovery rate of 0.05. Linkage disequilibrium might explain the correlated functional status among segregating V segments, but an unknown experimental factor could not be excluded. Because the 87-base-pair reads could not distinguish some IMGT-functional V segments, including TRBV6-2 and TRBV6-3, those segments were excluded. According to a later genetic analysis, donors in an Asian-associated ancestry cluster had fewer N-insertions in productive TCRs than the approximately 700-donor mean. A later genetic analysis associated a missense DCLRE1C variant with V-gene and J-gene trimming of TCR beta chains, and an independent cohort replicated the association. Immune exposure information for the cohort was limited to CMV serostatus. Assigning TCR associations to individual alleles was difficult when HLA alleles, especially DR and DQ, strongly co-occurred. While some public TCRs were present in many individuals, most TCR sequences turned up only very rarely across donors. A further reported finding was that TCR beta sequences accurately predicted the HLA-A and HLA-B alleles for most subjects in the first cohort. In a later analysis, TCR association rates were found to vary across HLA loci, with the most associated TCRs seen for DRB1 alleles and the fewest for HLA-C alleles.

Deletion took 1 base off V and 3 bases off J, with a span of 10 bases between the germline ends. CDR1 and CDR2 are drawn from the germline V gene: SGHRS, YFSETQ. The CDR3 spans 14 residues, from the cysteine through the phenylalanine. The only DNA kept is the CDR3, 42 bases in frame from the first base. This clone was counted only a few times. It lacks a known antigen. Base quality data are lacking; no much larger clone is found one base away. Library preparation used the immunoSEQ multiplex PCR assay. A mixture of 60 forward primers for TCR Vbeta segments and 13 reverse primers for TCR Jbeta segments was used in the multiplex PCR. The CDR3 region of rearranged TCR beta genes was amplified from genomic DNA with a multiplex PCR assay. The amplified TCR beta libraries were sequenced on the Illumina HiSeq System as 87-base-pair reads. As for the original processing: In a later analysis, 77 million or so unique TCR beta chains were counted across the 666 repertoires, and around 10 million of these chains were shared by at least two donors. Raw reads were error-corrected and collapsed into unique sequences with a nearest-neighbor algorithm that merged closely related sequences to remove PCR and sequencing errors. Alignment of CDR3 sequences to IMGT reference sequences was used to assign V, D and J gene segments. For a sequence to be retained, a match of at least six nucleotides to both a V gene segment and a J gene segment was required. Rearrangements were classified as productive when the CDR3 lacked stop codons and remained in frame with V and J, and all other rearrangements were classified as non-productive. CDR3 was defined according to IMGT convention as the region running from the second conserved V-encoded cysteine to the conserved J-encoded phenylalanine. The earlier analysis of about 590 of the donors excluded sequences that lacked an unambiguous match to a single V gene segment. In an earlier analysis of 587 of the donors, V segments were called functional above 56.7% productive rearrangements and were called segregating when the between-donor standard deviation exceeded 5%. A statistical classification framework was developed to diagnose cytomegalovirus status using the catalog of TCR beta chain sequences. In a later analysis, TCR nucleotide sequences were compared against IMGT/GENE-DB human TR gene sequences so that V and J genes could be assigned. Using the TCRdist pipeline, a later analysis assigned CDR3 sequences along with most-parsimonious VDJ recombination scenarios. A later analysis defined each TCR beta chain by its CDR3 amino acid sequence plus V-gene family, and excluded reads lacking a unique V-gene family. To address suspected cross-contamination and a sequencing artifact, a later analysis removed approximately 590 highly shared, low-generation-probability nucleotide sequences. In a later analysis, a clonal expansion index for each public chain was calculated from normalized within-repertoire ranks of inferred template counts. A later analysis computed generation probabilities with a VDJ recombination model fitted to out-of-frame rearrangements, and checked the results against IGoR. In a later analysis, TCR-TCR, TCR-HLA and TCR-CMV co-occurrence was scored with hypergeometric tests, and a repertoire-size bias correction was applied to TCR pairs. False discovery rates were estimated in a later analysis by permuting HLA or CMV assignments 20 times. In a later analysis, co-occurring TCRs were grouped with DBSCAN, and TCRdist sequence similarity was added when clustering was performed within HLA-allele-positive subsets. Repertoires with fewer than 30,000 or more than 120,000 public chains were left out of co-occurrence clustering, as were about 5 repertoires with anomalous nucleotide sharing. This is the immuneACCESS table as TCRdb keeps it, with only in-frame sequences that have V and J called. A part of the clones is gone; compared with another copy, unresolved V genes explain less than half, and the rest is unexplained. Clone size and V and J calls were adopted from that table, with D and trimming inferred from the DNA. For this sample there are roughly 200,000 clones; just under 80% appear just once. Less than 3.5% of the sample lies in the top ten.

The cohort consisted of 666 healthy bone marrow donors. All cohort members were sampled while nominally healthy, although unrecorded immune exposures were likely present. The donor was CMV seronegative and was included in the group of about 400 seronegative cohort members. A peripheral blood sample was collected from each donor, and TCR beta sequencing was performed on peripheral blood mononuclear cells. Genomic DNA was extracted from the blood cell samples with the Qiagen DNeasy Blood Extraction Kit. The V and J genes are TRBV5-1 and TRBJ1-1; too little of a D gene remains to name it. The sample taken for sequencing was PBMCs. The origin of this receptor is a female donor in good health and CMV-seronegative. The CDR3 has the sequence CASSLSPTDTEAFF. The DNA is TGCGCCAGCAGCTTGTCTCCTACTGACACTGAAGCTTTCTTT.